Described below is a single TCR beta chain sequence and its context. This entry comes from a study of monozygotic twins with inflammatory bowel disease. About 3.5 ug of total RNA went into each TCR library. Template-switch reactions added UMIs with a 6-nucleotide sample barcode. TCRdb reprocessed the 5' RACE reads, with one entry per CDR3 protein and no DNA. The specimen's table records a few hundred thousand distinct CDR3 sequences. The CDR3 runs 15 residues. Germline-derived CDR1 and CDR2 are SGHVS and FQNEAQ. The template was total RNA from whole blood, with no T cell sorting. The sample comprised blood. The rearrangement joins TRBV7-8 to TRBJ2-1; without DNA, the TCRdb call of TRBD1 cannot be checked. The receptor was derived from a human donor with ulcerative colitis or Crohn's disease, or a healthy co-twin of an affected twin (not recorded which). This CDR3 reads CASSFAGSGWNEQFF.